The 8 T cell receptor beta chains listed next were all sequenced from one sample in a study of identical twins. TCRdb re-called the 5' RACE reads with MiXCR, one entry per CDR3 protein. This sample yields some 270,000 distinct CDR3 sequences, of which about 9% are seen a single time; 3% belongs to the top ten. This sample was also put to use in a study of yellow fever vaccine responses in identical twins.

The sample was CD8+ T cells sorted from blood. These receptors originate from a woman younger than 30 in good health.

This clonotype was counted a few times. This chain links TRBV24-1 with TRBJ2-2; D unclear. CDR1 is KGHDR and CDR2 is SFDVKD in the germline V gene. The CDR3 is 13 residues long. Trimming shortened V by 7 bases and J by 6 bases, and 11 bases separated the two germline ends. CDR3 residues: CATRDLPAGELFF. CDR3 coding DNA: TGTGCCACCAGAGACCTCCCGGCCGGGGAGCTGTTTTTT.

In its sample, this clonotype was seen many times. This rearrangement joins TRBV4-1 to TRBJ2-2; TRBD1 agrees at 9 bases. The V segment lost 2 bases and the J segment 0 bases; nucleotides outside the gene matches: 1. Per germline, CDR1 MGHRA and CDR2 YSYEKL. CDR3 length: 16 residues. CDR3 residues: CASSQWTGANTGELFF. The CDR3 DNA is TGCGCCAGCAGCCAATGGACAGGGGCGAACACCGGGGAGCTGTTTTTT.

The CDR3 sequence: CASSQSFPPAIGDPYEQYF. The CDR3 nucleotides are TGCGCCAGCAGTCAATCGTTCCCTCCGGCGATCGGGGACCCCTACGAGCAGTACTTC. This chain joins TRBV23-1 and TRBJ2-7; D possibly matches TRBD1 or TRBD2 (5 bases each). TRBV23-1 is identified as an open reading frame with a role that is uncertain. V lost 0 bases, J lost 2 bases, and 23 bases lay in between. CDR3 length: 19 residues.

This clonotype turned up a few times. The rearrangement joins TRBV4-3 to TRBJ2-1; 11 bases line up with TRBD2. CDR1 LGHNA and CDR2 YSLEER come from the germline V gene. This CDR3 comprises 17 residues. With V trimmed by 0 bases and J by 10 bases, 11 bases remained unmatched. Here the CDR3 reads CASSQDQELAGEEEQFF. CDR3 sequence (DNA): TGCGCCAGCAGCCAAGATCAGGAACTAGCGGGAGAGGAGGAGCAGTTCTTC.

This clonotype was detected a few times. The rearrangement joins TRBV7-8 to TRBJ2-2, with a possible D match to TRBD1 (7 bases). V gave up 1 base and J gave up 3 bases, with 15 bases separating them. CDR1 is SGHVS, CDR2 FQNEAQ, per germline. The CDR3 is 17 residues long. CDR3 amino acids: CASSLGSGGGYTGELFF. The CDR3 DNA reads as TGTGCCAGCAGCTTAGGGTCAGGGGGAGGATACACCGGGGAGCTGTTTTTT. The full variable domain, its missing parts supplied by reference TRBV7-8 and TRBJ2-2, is GAGVSQSPRYKVAKRGQDVALRCDPISGHVSLFWYQQALGQGPEFLTYFQNEAQLDKSGLPSDRFFAERPEGSVSTLKIQRTQQEDSAVYLCASSLGSGGGYTGELFFGEGSRLTVL.

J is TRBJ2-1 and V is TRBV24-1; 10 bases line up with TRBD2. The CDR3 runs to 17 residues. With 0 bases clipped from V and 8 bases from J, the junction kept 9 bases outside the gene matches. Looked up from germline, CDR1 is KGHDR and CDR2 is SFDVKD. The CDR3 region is CATSDLSGGALIDEQFF. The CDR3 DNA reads TGTGCCACCAGTGATTTGAGCGGGGGGGCGCTAATCGATGAGCAGTTCTTC.

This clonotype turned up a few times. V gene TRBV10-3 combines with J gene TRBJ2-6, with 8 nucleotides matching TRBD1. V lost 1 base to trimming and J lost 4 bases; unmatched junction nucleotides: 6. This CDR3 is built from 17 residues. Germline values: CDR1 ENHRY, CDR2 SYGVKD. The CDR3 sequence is CAISEWQGAKGANVLTF. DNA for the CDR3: TGTGCCATCAGTGAGTGGCAGGGGGCGAAAGGGGCCAACGTCCTGACTTTC.

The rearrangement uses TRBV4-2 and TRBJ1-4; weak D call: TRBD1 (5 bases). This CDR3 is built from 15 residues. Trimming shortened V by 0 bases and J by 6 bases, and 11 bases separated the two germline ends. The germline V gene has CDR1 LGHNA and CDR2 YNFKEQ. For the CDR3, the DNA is TGTGCCAGCAGCCAAGATTGGGGGACCCATGAAAAACTGTTTTTT. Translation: CASSQDWGTHEKLFF.